There are a few counts of the clone carrying this T cell receptor beta chain. The data were taken from a study of blood T cell repertoires in COVID-19. The CDR3 length is 15 residues. The V gene lost 3 bases and the J gene lost 0 bases, with 9 bases spanning the gap. Germline loops: CDR1 LNHDA, CDR2 SQIVND (reference sequence). Data came from immunoSEQ multiplex PCR; TCRdb stores just in-frame clones and leaves some out. This sample has around 150,000 clones, with about three quarters found just once. This receptor was identified in a man aged 45-65 years with acute or convalescent COVID-19. The rearrangement links TRBV19 to TRBJ1-5; D unresolved. Sequenced material: peripheral blood. CDR3 protein: CASSIDTNSNQPQHF. In DNA form, the CDR3 reads TGTGCCAGTAGTATCGACACGAATAGCAATCAGCCCCAGCATTTT.